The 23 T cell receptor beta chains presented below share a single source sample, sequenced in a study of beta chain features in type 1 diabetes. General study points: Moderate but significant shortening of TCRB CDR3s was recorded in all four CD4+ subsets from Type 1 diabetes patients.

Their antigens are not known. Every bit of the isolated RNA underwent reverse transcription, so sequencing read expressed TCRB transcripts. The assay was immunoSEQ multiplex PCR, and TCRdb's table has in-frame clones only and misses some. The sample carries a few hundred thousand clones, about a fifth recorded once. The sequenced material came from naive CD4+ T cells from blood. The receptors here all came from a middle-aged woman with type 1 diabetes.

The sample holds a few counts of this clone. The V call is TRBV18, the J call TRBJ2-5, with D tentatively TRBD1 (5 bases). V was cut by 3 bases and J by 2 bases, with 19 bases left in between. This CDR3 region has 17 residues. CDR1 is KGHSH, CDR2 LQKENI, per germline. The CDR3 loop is CASSPLGRVGLQETQYF. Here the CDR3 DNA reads TGTGCCAGCTCACCTCTCGGCAGGGTGGGGCTGCAAGAGACCCAGTACTTC. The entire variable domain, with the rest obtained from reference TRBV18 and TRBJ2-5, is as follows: NAGVMQNPRHLVRRRGQEARLRCSPMKGHSHVYWYRQLPEEGLKFMVYLQKENIIDESGMPKERFSAEFPKEGPSILRIQQVVRGDSAAYFCASSPLGRVGLQETQYFGPGTRLLVL.

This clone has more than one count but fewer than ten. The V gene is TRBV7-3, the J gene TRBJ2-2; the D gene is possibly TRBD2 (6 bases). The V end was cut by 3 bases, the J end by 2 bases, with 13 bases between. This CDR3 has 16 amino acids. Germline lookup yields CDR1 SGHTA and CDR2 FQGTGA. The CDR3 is CASSFAPGGNTGELFF. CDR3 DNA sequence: TGTGCCAGCAGCTTCGCCCCCGGGGGAAACACCGGGGAGCTGTTTTTT.

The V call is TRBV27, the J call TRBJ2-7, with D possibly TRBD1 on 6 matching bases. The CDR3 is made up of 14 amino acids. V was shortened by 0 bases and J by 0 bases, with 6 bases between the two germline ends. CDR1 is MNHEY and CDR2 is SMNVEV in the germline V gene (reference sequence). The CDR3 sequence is CASSLSGASYEQYF. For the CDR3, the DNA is TGTGCCAGCAGTTTATCGGGGGCCTCCTACGAGCAGTACTTC.

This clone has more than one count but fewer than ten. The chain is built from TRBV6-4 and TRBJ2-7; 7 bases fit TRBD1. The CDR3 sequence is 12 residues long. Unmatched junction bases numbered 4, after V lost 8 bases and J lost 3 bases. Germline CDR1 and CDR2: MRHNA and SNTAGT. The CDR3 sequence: CASRQGNYEQYF. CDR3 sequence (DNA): TGTGCCAGCCGACAGGGAAACTACGAGCAGTACTTC.

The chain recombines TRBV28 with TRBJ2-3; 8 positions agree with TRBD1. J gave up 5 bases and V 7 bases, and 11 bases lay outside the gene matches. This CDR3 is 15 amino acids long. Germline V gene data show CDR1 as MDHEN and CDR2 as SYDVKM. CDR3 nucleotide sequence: TGTGCCAGCACCCGAGCGACAGGGGTTATAGATACGCAGTATTTT. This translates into CASTRATGVIDTQYF.

This CDR3 reads CASSSGTSKNIQYF. In nucleotides, the CDR3 is TGTGCCAGCAGCTCAGGGACTAGTAAAAACATTCAGTACTTC. This chain links TRBV7-8 with TRBJ2-4; TRBD2 aligns across 8 bases. Per germline, CDR1 SGHVS and CDR2 FQNEAQ. Germline trimming cut 4 bases from V and 4 bases from J; bases unmatched to any gene: 3. The CDR3 loop spans 14 amino acids.

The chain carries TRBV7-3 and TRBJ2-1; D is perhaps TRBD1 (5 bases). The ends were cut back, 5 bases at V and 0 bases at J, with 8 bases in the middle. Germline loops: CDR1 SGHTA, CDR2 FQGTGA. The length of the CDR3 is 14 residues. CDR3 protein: CASSPDNSYNEQFF. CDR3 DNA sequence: TGTGCCAGCAGCCCGGACAACTCCTACAATGAGCAGTTCTTC.

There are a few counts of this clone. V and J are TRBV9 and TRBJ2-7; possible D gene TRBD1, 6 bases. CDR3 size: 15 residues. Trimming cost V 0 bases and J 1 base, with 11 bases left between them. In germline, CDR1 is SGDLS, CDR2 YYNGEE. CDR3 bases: TGTGCCAGCAGCGTAGCTCCGGACAGATCCTACGAGCAGTACTTC. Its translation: CASSVAPDRSYEQYF.

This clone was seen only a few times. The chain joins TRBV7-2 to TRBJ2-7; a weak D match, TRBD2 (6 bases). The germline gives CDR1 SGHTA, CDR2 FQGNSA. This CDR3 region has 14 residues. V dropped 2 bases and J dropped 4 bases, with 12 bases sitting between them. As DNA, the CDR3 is TGTGCCAGCAGCTTATGGGCGGAGGGGTACGAGCAGTACTTC. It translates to CASSLWAEGYEQYF.

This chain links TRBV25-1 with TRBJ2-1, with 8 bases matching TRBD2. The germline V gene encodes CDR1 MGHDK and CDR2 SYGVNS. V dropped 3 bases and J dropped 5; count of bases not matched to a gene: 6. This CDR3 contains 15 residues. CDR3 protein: CASSDGAGVHNEQFF. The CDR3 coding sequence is TGTGCCAGCAGTGATGGAGCGGGAGTTCACAATGAGCAGTTCTTC.

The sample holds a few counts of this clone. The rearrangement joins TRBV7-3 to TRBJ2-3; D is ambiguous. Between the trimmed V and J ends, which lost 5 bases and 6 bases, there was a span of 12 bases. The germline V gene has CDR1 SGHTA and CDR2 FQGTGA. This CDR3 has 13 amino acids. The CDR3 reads CASSPRNADTQYF. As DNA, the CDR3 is TGTGCCAGCAGCCCGCGGAATGCGGATACGCAGTATTTT.

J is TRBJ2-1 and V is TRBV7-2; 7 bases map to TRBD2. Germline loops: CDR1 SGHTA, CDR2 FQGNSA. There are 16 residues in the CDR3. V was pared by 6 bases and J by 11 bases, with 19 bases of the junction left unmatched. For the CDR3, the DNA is TGTGCCAGCAGTCAGTACCCCCCGAGAACGGGAGGACAGCAGTTCTTC. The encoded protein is CASSQYPPRTGGQQFF.

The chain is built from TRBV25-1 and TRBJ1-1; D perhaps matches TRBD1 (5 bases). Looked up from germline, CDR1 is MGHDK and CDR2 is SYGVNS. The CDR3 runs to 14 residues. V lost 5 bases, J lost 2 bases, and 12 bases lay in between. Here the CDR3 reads CASSLGQPNTEAFF. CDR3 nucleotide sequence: TGTGCCAGCAGTCTGGGGCAGCCTAACACTGAAGCTTTCTTT.

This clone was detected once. CDR3 DNA sequence: TGTGCCAGCTCACCACGAGGTATAGAGAATGGCTACACCTTC. Translation: CASSPRGIENGYTF. The genes are TRBV18 and TRBJ1-2; no clear D gene. V gave up 1 base and J gave up 6 bases, with 12 bases separating them. The CDR3 runs to 14 residues. Germline CDR1 reads KGHSH; CDR2 reads LQKENI. Using reference TRBV18 and TRBJ1-2 for the parts outside the CDR3, the full variable domain is NAGVMQNPRHLVRRRGQEARLRCSPMKGHSHVYWYRQLPEEGLKFMVYLQKENIIDESGMPKERFSAEFPKEGPSILRIQQVVRGDSAAYFCASSPRGIENGYTFGSGTRLTVV.

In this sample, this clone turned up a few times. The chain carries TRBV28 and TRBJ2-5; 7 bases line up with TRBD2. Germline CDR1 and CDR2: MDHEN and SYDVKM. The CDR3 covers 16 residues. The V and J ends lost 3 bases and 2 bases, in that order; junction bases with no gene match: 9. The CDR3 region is CASSLSGAAIQETQYF. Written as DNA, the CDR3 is TGTGCCAGCAGTTTGAGCGGGGCGGCGATACAAGAGACCCAGTACTTC.

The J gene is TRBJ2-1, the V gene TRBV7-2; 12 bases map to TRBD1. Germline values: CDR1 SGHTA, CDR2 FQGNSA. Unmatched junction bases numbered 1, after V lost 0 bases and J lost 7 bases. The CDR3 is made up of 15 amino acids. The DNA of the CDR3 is TGTGCCAGCAGCTTAGCGGGACAGGGGGCGAATGAGCAGTTCTTC. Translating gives CASSLAGQGANEQFF.

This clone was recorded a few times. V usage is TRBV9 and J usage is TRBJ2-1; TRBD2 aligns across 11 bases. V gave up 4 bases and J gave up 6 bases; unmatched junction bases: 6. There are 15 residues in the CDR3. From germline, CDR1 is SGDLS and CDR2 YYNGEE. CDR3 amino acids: CASSPVGTSGNEQFF. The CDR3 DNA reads TGTGCCAGCAGCCCTGTTGGGACTAGCGGCAATGAGCAGTTCTTC.

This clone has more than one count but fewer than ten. CDR3 residues: CASSDRTSDGTQYF. The CDR3 coding sequence is TGTGCCAGCAGCGACCGGACTAGCGACGGGACCCAGTACTTC. The chain employs TRBV7-2 and TRBJ2-5; TRBD2 agrees at 9 bases. With V trimmed by 5 bases and J by 7 bases, 8 bases remained unmatched. Germline loops: CDR1 SGHTA, CDR2 FQGNSA. The CDR3 totals 14 residues. Full variable domain (missing parts from reference TRBV7-2 and TRBJ2-5): GAGVSQSPSNKVTEKGKDVELRCDPISGHTALYWYRQSLGQGLEFLIYFQGNSAPDKSGLPSDRFSAERTGGSVSTLTIQRTQQEDSAVYLCASSDRTSDGTQYFGPGTRLLVL.

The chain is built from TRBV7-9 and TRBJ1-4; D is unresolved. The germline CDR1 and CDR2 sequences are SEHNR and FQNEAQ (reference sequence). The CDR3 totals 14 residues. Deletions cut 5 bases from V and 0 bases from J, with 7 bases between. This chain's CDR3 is CASSVQSTNEKLFF. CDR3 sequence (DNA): TGTGCCAGCAGCGTTCAGTCAACTAATGAAAAACTGTTTTTT. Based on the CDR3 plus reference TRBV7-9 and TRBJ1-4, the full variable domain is DTGVSQNPRHKITKRGQNVTFRCDPISEHNRLYWYRQTLGQGPEFLTYFQNEAQLEKSRLLSDRFSAERPKGSFSTLEIQRTEQGDSAMYLCASSVQSTNEKLFFGSGTQLSVL.

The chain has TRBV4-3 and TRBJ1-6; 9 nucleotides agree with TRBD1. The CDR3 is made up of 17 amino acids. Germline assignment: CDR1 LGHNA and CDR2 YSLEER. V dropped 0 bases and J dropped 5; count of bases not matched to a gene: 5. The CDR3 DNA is TGCGCCAGCAGCCAAGATCCGGGGACAGGGCATAATTCACCCCTCCACTTT. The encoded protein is CASSQDPGTGHNSPLHF.

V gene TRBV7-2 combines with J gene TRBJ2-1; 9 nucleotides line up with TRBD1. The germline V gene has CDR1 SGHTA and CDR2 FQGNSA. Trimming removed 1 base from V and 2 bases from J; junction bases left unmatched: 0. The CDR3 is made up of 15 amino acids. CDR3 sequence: CASSLDRGPYNEQFF. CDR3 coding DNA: TGTGCCAGCAGCTTAGACAGGGGGCCCTACAATGAGCAGTTCTTC.

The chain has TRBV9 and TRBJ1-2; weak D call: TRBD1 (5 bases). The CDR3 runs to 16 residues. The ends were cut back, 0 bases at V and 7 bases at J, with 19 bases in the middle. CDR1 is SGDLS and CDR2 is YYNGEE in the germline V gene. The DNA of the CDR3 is TGTGCCAGCAGCGTAGTCCCCGGGGGGGACCTGGGTGGCTACACCTTC. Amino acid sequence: CASSVVPGGDLGGYTF. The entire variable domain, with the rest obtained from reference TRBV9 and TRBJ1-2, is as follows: DSGVTQTPKHLITATGQRVTLRCSPRSGDLSVYWYQQSLDQGLQFLIQYYNGEERAKGNILERFSAQQFPDLHSELNLSSLELGDSALYFCASSVVPGGDLGGYTFGSGTRLTVV.

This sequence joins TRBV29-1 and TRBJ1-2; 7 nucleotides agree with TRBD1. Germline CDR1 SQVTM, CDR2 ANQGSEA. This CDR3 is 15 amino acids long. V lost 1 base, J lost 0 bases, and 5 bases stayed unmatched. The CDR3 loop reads CSVEATGDANYGYTF. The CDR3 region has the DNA TGCAGCGTTGAAGCCACAGGGGATGCTAACTATGGCTACACCTTC. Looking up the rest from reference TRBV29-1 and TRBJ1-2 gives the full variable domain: SAVISQKPSRDICQRGTSLTIQCQVDSQVTMMFWYRQQPGQSLTLIATANQGSEATYESGFVIDKFPISRPNLTFSTLTVSNMSPEDSSIYLCSVEATGDANYGYTFGSGTRLTVV.